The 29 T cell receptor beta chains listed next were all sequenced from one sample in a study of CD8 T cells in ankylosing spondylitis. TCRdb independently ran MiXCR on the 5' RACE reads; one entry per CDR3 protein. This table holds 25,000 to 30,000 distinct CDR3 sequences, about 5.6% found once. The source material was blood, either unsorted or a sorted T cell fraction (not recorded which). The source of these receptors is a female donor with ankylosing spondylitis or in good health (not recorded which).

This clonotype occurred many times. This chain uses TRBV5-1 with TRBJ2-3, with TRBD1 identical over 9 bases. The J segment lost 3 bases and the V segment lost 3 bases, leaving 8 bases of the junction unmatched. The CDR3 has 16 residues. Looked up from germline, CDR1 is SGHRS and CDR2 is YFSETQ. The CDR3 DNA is TGCGCCAGCAGCTACCGGGACAGGGACTTGACAGATACGCAGTATTTT. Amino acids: CASSYRDRDLTDTQYF.

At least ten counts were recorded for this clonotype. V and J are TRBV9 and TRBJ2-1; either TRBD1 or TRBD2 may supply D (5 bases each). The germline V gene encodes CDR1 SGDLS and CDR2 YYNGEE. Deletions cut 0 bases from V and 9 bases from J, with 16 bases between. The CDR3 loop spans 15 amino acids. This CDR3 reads CASSVVVDGAGEQFF. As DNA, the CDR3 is TGTGCCAGCAGCGTAGTCGTCGACGGGGCGGGTGAGCAGTTCTTC.

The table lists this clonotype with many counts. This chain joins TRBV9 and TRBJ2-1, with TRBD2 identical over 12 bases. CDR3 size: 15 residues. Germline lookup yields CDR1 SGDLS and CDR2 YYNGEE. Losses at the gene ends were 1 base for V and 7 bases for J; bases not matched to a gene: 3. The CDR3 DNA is TGTGCCAGCAGCGTACTAGCGGGAGGGCCGAATGAGCAGTTCTTC. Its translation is CASSVLAGGPNEQFF.

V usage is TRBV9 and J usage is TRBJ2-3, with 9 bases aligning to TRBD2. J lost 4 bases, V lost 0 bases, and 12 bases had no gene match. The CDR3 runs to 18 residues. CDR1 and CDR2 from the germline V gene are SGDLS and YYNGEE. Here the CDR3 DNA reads TGTGCCAGCAGCGTAGCTCGTGGACTAGCGAACGTAGCAGATACGCAGTATTTT. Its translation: CASSVARGLANVADTQYF.

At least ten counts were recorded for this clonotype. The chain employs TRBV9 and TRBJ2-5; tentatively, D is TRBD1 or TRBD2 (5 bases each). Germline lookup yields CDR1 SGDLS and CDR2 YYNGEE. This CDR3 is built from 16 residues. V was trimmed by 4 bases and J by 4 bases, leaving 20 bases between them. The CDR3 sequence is CASSPPGAGIRETQYF. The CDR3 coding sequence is TGTGCCAGCAGCCCCCCTGGGGCGGGTATTAGAGAGACCCAGTACTTC.

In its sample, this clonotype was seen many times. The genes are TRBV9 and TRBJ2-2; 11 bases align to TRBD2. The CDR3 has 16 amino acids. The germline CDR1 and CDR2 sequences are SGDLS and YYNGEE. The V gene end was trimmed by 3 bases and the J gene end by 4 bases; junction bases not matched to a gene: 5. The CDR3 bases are TGTGCCAGCAGCGCTGGGACTAGCGGCCTCACCGGGGAGCTGTTTTTT. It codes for CASSAGTSGLTGELFF.

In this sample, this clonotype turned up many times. The CDR3 region is CASSKQGQGGNIQYF. In DNA form, the CDR3 reads TGTGCCAGCAGCAAACAAGGACAGGGCGGAAACATTCAGTACTTC. The J gene is TRBJ2-4, the V gene TRBV9; 8 bases align to TRBD1. With 4 bases clipped from V and 6 bases from J, the junction kept 9 bases outside the gene matches. Germline values: CDR1 SGDLS, CDR2 YYNGEE. The CDR3 extends over 15 amino acids.

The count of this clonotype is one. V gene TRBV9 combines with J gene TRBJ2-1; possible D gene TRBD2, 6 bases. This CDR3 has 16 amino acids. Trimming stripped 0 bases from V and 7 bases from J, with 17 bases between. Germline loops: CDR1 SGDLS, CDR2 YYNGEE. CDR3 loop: CASSVGVAEDGNEQFF. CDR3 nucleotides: TGTGCCAGCAGCGTAGGTGTAGCGGAAGACGGGAATGAGCAGTTCTTC.

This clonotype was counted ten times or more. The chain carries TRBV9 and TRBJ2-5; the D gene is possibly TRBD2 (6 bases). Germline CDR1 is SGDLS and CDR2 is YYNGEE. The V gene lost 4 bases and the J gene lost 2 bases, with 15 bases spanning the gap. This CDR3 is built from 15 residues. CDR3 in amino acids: CASSLRGSGQETQYF. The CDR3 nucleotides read TGTGCCAGCAGCCTCCGGGGTAGCGGACAAGAGACCCAGTACTTC.

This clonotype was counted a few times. CDR3 loop: CASSPSGASVYEQYF. CDR3 DNA sequence: TGTGCCAGCAGCCCTAGTGGGGCCTCAGTCTACGAGCAGTACTTC. This chain uses TRBV9 with TRBJ2-7; perhaps TRBD1 as D (5 bases). The V and J ends lost 4 bases and 3 bases respectively, with 17 bases between them. This CDR3 comprises 15 residues. Germline V CDR1 and CDR2: SGDLS, YYNGEE.

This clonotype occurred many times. The CDR3 here is CASSVPKNGYTF. Written as DNA, the CDR3 is TGTGCCAGCAGCGTACCCAAAAATGGCTACACCTTC. The chain couples TRBV9 to TRBJ1-2; D is uncertain. The germline V gene has CDR1 SGDLS and CDR2 YYNGEE. The CDR3 loop spans 12 amino acids. Trimming left V 1 base short and J 6 bases short, with 7 bases between.

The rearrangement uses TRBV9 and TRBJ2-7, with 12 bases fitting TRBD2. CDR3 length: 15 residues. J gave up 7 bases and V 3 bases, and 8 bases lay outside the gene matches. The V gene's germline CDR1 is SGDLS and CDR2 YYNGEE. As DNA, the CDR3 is TGTGCCAGCAGCGCAGGGACTAGCGGGTTGCGGGAGCAGTACTTC. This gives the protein CASSAGTSGLREQYF.

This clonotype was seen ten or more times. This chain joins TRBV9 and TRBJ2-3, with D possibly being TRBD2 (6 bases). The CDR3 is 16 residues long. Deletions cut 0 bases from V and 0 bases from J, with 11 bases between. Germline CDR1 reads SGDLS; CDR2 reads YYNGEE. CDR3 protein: CASSVVTSRSTDTQYF. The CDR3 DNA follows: TGTGCCAGCAGCGTAGTAACTAGCCGAAGCACAGATACGCAGTATTTT.

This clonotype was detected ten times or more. The CDR3 DNA follows: TGTGCCAGCGCCTCCGGGACAAGAATGTACAATGAGCAGTTCTTC. It is translated as CASASGTRMYNEQFF. J is TRBJ2-1 and V is TRBV9; D possibly corresponds to TRBD1 (6 bases). This CDR3 has 15 residues. CDR1 and CDR2 (germline): SGDLS, YYNGEE. V lost 7 bases and J lost 4, with 18 bases in between.

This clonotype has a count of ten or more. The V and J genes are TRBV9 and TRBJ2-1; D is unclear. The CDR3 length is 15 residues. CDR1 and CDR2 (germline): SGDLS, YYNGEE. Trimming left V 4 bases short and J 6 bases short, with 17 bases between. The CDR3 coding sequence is TGTGCCAGCAGCCCCAGTGGCACAGCCTCCAATGAGCAGTTCTTC. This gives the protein CASSPSGTASNEQFF.

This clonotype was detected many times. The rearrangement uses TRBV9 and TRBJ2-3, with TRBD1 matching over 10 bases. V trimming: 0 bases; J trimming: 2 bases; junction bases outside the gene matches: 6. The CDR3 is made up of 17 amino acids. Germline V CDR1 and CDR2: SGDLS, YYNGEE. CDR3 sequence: CASSVDWDRGSTDTQYF. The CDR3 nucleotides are TGTGCCAGCAGCGTAGATTGGGACAGGGGATCCACAGATACGCAGTATTTT.

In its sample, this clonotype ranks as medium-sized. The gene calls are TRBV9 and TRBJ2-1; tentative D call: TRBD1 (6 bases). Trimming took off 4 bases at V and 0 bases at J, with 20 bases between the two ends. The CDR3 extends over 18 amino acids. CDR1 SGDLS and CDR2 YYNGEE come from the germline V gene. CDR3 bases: TGTGCCAGCAGCCTCCGAACAGGGTTTGAGAGCTCCTACAATGAGCAGTTCTTC. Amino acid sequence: CASSLRTGFESSYNEQFF.

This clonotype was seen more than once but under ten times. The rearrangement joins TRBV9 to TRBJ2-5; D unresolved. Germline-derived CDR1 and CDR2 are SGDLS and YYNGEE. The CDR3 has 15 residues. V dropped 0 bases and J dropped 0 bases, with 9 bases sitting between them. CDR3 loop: CASSVGLSYQETQYF. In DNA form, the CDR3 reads TGTGCCAGCAGCGTAGGACTGAGTTACCAAGAGACCCAGTACTTC.

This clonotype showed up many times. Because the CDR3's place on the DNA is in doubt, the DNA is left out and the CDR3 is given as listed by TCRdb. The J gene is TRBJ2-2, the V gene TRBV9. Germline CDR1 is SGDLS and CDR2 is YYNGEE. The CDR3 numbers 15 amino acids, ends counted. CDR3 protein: CASRASLNTGELFFF.

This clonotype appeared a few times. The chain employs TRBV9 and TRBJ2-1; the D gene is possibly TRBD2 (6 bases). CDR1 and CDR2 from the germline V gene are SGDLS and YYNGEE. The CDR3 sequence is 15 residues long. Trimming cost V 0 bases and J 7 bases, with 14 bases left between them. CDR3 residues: CASSVAPSERNEQFF. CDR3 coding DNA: TGTGCCAGCAGCGTAGCGCCTAGCGAAAGGAATGAGCAGTTCTTC.

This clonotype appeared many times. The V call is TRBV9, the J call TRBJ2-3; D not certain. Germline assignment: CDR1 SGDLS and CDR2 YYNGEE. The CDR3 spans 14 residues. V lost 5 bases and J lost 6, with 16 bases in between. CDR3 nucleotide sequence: TGTGCCAGCAGTGTTGACCCGTCTGACGATACGCAGTATTTT. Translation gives CASSVDPSDDTQYF.

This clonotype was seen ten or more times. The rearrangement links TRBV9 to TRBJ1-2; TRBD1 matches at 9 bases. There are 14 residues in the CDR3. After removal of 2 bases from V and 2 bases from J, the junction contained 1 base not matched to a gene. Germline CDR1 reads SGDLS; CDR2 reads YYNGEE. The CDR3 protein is CASSVTGGNYGYTF. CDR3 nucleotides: TGTGCCAGCAGCGTGACAGGGGGGAACTATGGCTACACCTTC.

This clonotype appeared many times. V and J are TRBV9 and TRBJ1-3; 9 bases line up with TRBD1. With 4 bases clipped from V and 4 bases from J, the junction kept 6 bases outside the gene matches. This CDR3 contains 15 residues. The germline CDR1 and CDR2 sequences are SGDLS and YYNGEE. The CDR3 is CASSKTGGRGNTIYF. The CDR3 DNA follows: TGTGCCAGCAGCAAGACAGGGGGTCGGGGAAACACCATATATTTT.

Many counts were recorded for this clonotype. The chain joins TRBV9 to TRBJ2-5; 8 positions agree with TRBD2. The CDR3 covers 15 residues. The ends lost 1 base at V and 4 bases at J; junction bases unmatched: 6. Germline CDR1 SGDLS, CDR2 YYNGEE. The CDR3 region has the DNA TGTGCCAGCAGCGTAATTGGGACTAGGGGAGAGACCCAGTACTTC. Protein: CASSVIGTRGETQYF.

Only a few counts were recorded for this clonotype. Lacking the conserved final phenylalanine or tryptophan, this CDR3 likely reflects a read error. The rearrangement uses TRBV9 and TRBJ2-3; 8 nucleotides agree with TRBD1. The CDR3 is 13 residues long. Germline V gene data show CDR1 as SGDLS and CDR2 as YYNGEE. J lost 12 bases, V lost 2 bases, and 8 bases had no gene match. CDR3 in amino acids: CASSVEAGGTQYL. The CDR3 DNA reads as TGTGCCAGCAGCGTCGAGGCAGGGGGCACTCAGTATCTT.

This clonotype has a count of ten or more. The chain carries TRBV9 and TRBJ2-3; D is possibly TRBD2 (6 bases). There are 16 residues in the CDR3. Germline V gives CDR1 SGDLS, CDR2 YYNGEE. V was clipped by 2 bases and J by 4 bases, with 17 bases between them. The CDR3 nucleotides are TGTGCCAGCAGCGTCGGACGGGGGAGAGGTCCAGATACGCAGTATTTT. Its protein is CASSVGRGRGPDTQYF.

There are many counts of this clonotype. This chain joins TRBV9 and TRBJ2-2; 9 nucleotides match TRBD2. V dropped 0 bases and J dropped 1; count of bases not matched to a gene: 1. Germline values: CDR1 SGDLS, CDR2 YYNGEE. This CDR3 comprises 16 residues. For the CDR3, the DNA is TGTGCCAGCAGCGTAGCAGCGGGGGGGAACACCGGGGAGCTGTTTTTT. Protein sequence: CASSVAAGGNTGELFF.

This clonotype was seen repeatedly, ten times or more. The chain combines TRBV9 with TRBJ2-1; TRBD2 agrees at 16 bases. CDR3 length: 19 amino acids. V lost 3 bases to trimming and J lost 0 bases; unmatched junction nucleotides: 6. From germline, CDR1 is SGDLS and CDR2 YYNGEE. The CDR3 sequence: CASSAGTSGRASSYNEQFF. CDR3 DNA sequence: TGTGCCAGCAGCGCGGGGACTAGCGGGAGGGCCAGCTCCTACAATGAGCAGTTCTTC.

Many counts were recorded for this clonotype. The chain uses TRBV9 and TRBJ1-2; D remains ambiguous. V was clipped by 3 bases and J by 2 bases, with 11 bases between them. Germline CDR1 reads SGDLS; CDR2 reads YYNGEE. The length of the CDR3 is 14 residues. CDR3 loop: CASSASWSNYGYTF. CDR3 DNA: TGTGCCAGCAGCGCCTCGTGGAGCAACTATGGCTACACCTTC.